Listed here is a single T cell receptor (beta chain). The data are from a study of cytomegalovirus exposure and HLA in healthy donors. Use of 60 Vbeta and 13 Jbeta primers characterized the PCR. The authors' processing: Later, an analysis found 80 million or so unique TCR beta chains, and 9.5 million to 12 million of these were shared. Sequencing was performed with immunoSEQ multiplex PCR; in TCRdb, only in-frame clones are kept and a portion is missing. V, J and clone size derive from that table, while D and trimming were established from the DNA sequence. The table records approximately 170,000 clones, approximately 77% of them present only once. V dropped 3 bases and J dropped 3 bases, with 23 bases sitting between them. Germline V gene lookup returns CDR1 KGHSH and CDR2 LQKENI. The CDR3 has 18 amino acids.

The V gene is TRBV18, the J gene TRBJ1-1; tentatively, D is TRBD1 (6 bases). Sequenced sample: PBMCs. The source is a male donor in good health and CMV-seropositive. This CDR3 is CASSPIDTGSKGYTEAFF. The CDR3 region has the DNA TGTGCCAGCTCACCTATCGATACAGGGTCAAAGGGGTACACTGAAGCTTTCTTT.